The following is a T cell receptor (beta chain) sequence with its context. The count of this clonotype is one. The clone's antigen remains unknown. Since a much larger clone is just one base distant, this may be a read error. Library construction relied on 5' RACE. TCRdb names Illumina Genome Analyzer IIx as the instrument used. The RNA-based TCR cDNA libraries were made using a previously described protocol that was modified in several ways. To prevent cross-contamination, barcodes specific to each sample were added to both ends of every TCR cDNA library during cDNA synthesis and amplification. Concerning the study's data processing: Each library contained about 2.2 to 4 million CDR3-containing reads, and somewhere between about 100,000 and nearly 550,000 clonotypes were identified for each individual. Reads carrying improper barcode index combinations were removed, after which the MiTCR software was used to build a cloneset for each library. While assembling CDR3 clonotypes, MiTCR corrected PCR and sequencing errors and either filtered or rescued low-quality reads. Artificial out-of-frame clonotypes were mapped to in-frame sequences, with one indel allowed in the CDR3, and then removed. Similarity of V and J gene usage between donors was measured as Jensen-Shannon divergence divided by mean entropy. TCRdb reanalyzed the raw reads on its own, using fastp at Q25 for trimming and MiXCR for clone calling, and kept in-frame beta chains. A single entry per CDR3 protein holds the most common genes and DNA from its merged rows. TCRdb, not the original authors, processed these V and J calls. The sample table holds 300,000 to 400,000 distinct CDR3 sequences, of which approximately 30% were seen once. The ten largest make up 6% to 7% of the sample.

CDR1 is given as SQVTM and CDR2 as ANQGSEA, both from the germline V gene. Compared with germline, V lacks 4 bases and J lacks 9 bases; bases without a gene match: 6. The CDR3 holds 12 amino acids from the cysteine to the phenylalanine. CDR3 DNA is the only sequence kept; it has 36 bases, read in frame from the first base. This sample was taken from a study of identical twins' blood T cells (dated by TCRdb to about 2013). For the study in its entirety: The approximately twelve libraries, six for the alpha chain and six for the beta chain, yielded 45 million to 55 million Illumina reads in total. Using next-generation sequencing, the study compared the TCR alpha and beta chain repertoires of three pairs of monozygous twins to assess how genetics influences repertoire formation.

Six healthy women forming three monozygous twin pairs were used as donors. All three twin pairs had been reared together and were thought likely to have met the same infectious agents and vaccines. RNA was isolated from peripheral blood mononuclear cells and used to prepare TCR cDNA libraries. Broader findings and caveats from the paper: The count of CDR3 clonotypes shared by two donors depended mainly on the product of the two donors' cloneset sizes, and twins did not clearly depart from this trend. V gene usage was reported to be markedly more similar within twin pairs than between unrelated donors, even among non-selected out-of-frame TCRbeta clonotypes. The study stated that the proposed role of the TCRalpha J segment in MHC recognition during thymic selection needs to be validated by independent studies. Among the most abundant TCRbeta clonotypes, more CDR3 sequences were shared by each donor with her twin than with unrelated donors. Environmental influences could not be excluded as an explanation for twin similarity, since twins were reared together.

The sequence is built from TRBV29-1 and TRBJ1-5, and TRBD1 matches 7 of the central bases. Input material: PBMCs. The clonotype originates from a woman aged 18 to 55 in good health. The CDR3 sequence is CSVGQGGRPQHF. Read as DNA, the sequence is TGCAGCGTTGGCCAGGGGGGTCGGCCCCAGCATTTT.